What follows are 20 T cell receptor beta chains derived from one specimen sequenced in a study of blood T cell repertoires in COVID-19. The protocol was immunoSEQ multiplex PCR, while the TCRdb copy is restricted to in-frame clones and leaves out a portion. The table records 65,000 to 70,000 clones, more than 70% of them present only once. The material sequenced was peripheral blood. The receptors were gathered from a woman in her fifties or sixties with acute or convalescent COVID-19.

This clone was seen a handful of times. This chain joins TRBV7-2 and TRBJ1-4; possible D gene TRBD1, 5 bases. Trimming removed 3 bases from V and 4 bases from J, with 12 bases in between. CDR3 size: 15 residues. Per germline, CDR1 SGHTA and CDR2 FQGNSA. The CDR3: CASSLNPRGNEKLFF. The CDR3 DNA sequence: TGTGCCAGCAGCTTGAATCCAAGGGGTAATGAAAAACTGTTTTTT.

This clone has just a few counts. This chain joins TRBV24-1 and TRBJ1-2, with D possibly TRBD1 on 6 matching bases. The V gene's germline CDR1 is KGHDR and CDR2 SFDVKD. The CDR3 is 13 residues long. Between the trimmed V and J ends, which lost 0 bases and 6 bases, there was a span of 7 bases. This CDR3 is CATSDLTGNGYTF. CDR3 nucleotides: TGTGCCACCAGTGATTTGACAGGGAATGGCTACACCTTC.

The chain combines TRBV9 with TRBJ2-3; 9 bases agree with TRBD1. V shed 6 bases and J 0 bases; nucleotides not matched to a gene: 8. Looked up from germline, CDR1 is SGDLS and CDR2 is YYNGEE. This CDR3 has 16 residues. Here the CDR3 DNA reads TGTGCCAGCACCGTTTCACAGGGGGCGAGCACAGATACGCAGTATTTT. It is translated as CASTVSQGASTDTQYF.

V and J are TRBV3-1 (or the pseudogene TRBV3-2) and TRBJ2-6; D may be TRBD1 (6 bases). CDR1 is LGHDT, CDR2 YNNKEL, per germline (reference sequence). Trimming removed 4 bases from V and 2 bases from J, with 12 bases in between. The CDR3 runs 16 residues. This CDR3 is CASSPARDTGANVLTF. CDR3 in DNA: TGTGCCAGCAGCCCCGCACGGGACACTGGGGCCAACGTCCTGACTTTC.

The chain combines TRBV5-1 with TRBJ2-7; TRBD2 might be the D (7 bases). This CDR3 region has 15 residues. V was shortened by 0 bases and J by 1 base, with 11 bases between the two germline ends. Germline V lookup: CDR1 SGHRS, CDR2 YFSETQ. In nucleotides, the CDR3 is TGCGCCAGCAGCTTGGACGGGGGGCGATCCTACGAGCAGTACTTC. Protein sequence: CASSLDGGRSYEQYF.

Many counts were recorded for this clone. The rearrangement joins TRBV5-1 to TRBJ2-3, with TRBD2 matching 8 bases. CDR3 length: 15 amino acids. Per germline, CDR1 SGHRS and CDR2 YFSETQ. Germline trimming cut 4 bases from V and 4 bases from J; bases unmatched to any gene: 8. In DNA form, the CDR3 reads TGCGCCAGCAGCCCCACGGGGGGGTGGGCAGATACGCAGTATTTT. Its translation: CASSPTGGWADTQYF.

The CDR3 here is CASSYFVGDTEAFF. CDR3 bases: TGTGCCAGCAGTTACTTCGTAGGGGACACTGAAGCTTTCTTT. The V call is TRBV6-6, the J call TRBJ1-1, with a weak D call TRBD1 (5 bases). V dropped 1 base and J dropped 3 bases, with 9 bases sitting between them. There are 14 residues in the CDR3. Per germline, CDR1 MNHNY and CDR2 SVGAGI (reference sequence).

The CDR3 sequence: CASSLLYRDTEAFF. CDR3 in DNA: TGTGCCAGCAGCTTATTGTACAGAGACACTGAAGCTTTCTTT. V usage is TRBV11-2 and J usage is TRBJ1-1; D call uncertain. The length of the CDR3 is 14 residues. In germline, CDR1 is SGHAT, CDR2 FQNNGV. V was pared by 2 bases and J by 3 bases, with 10 bases between.

The chain's CDR3 is CASSLFPGDGYGYTF. CDR3 coding DNA: TGTGCCAGCAGTTTATTTCCAGGGGACGGATATGGCTACACCTTC. The chain links TRBV27 to TRBJ1-2; D perhaps matches TRBD1 (6 bases). CDR3 length equals 15 residues. Per germline, CDR1 MNHEY and CDR2 SMNVEV (reference sequence). V lost 1 base, J lost 5 bases, and 14 bases lay in between.

This clone was seen a handful of times. The chain recombines TRBV3-1 (or the pseudogene TRBV3-2) with TRBJ2-1, with 9 nucleotides matching TRBD1. V was pared by 1 base and J by 8 bases, with 6 bases of the junction left unmatched. CDR1 and CDR2 (germline): LGHDT, YNNKEL (reference sequence). The CDR3 is 15 amino acids. The CDR3 nucleotides are TGTGCCAGCAGCCAAGGTATAACAGGGGGCCATGAGCAGTTCTTC. This codes for CASSQGITGGHEQFF.

This chain uses TRBV9 with TRBJ2-7; 7 bases are shared with TRBD1. Germline CDR1 and CDR2: SGDLS and YYNGEE. The CDR3 sequence is 15 residues long. V shed 0 bases and J 1 base; nucleotides not matched to a gene: 4. CDR3 coding DNA: TGTGCCAGCAGCGTAGGGGCAGGGGGTTCCTACGAGCAGTACTTC. This sequence encodes CASSVGAGGSYEQYF.

This clone has only a few counts. The V gene is TRBV3-1 (or the pseudogene TRBV3-2), the J gene TRBJ1-2; 7 bases agree with TRBD1. The junction had 2 bases not matched to a gene; V was cut back by 0 bases and J by 4 bases. Germline CDR1 and CDR2: LGHDT and YNNKEL (reference sequence). This CDR3 has 14 residues. The CDR3 sequence is CASSQDGQVYGYTF. The CDR3, as DNA: TGTGCCAGCAGCCAAGACGGACAGGTCTATGGCTACACCTTC.

This clone was observed a few times. The J gene is TRBJ2-2, the V gene TRBV5-4; a weak D match, TRBD2 (5 bases). Deletions cut 6 bases from V and 7 bases from J, with 16 bases between. Per the germline V gene, CDR1 is SGHNT and CDR2 is YYREEE (reference sequence). The CDR3 covers 14 residues. The CDR3 region is CASTIPGMGGELFF. The DNA of the CDR3 is TGTGCCAGCACCATCCCGGGAATGGGCGGGGAGCTGTTTTTT.

This chain uses TRBV2 with TRBJ1-4, with D unresolved. This CDR3 spans 15 amino acids. With 4 bases removed from V and 0 bases from J, the gap between germline ends came to 9 bases. Germline V gene lookup returns CDR1 SNHLY and CDR2 FYNNEI. CDR3 protein: CASSVWETTNEKLFF. The CDR3 DNA reads as TGTGCCAGCAGTGTTTGGGAGACAACTAATGAAAAACTGTTTTTT.

This clone was observed a few times. J is TRBJ2-6 and V is TRBV18; possible D gene TRBD2, 6 bases. Germline V lookup: CDR1 KGHSH, CDR2 LQKENI. V was clipped by 7 bases and J by 1 base, with 17 bases between them. The CDR3 is 17 residues long. The CDR3 DNA sequence: TGTGCCAGCTGGGAGAGCGGGCGACAATCTGGGGCCAACGTCCTGACTTTC. It yields the protein CASWESGRQSGANVLTF.

J is TRBJ1-2 and V is TRBV18, with 9 positions matching TRBD1. The length of the CDR3 is 13 residues. Germline CDR1 reads KGHSH; CDR2 reads LQKENI. J was trimmed by 8 bases and V by 6 bases; bases with no gene match: 7. The CDR3 sequence: CASSEDRGWGYTF. Written as DNA, the CDR3 is TGTGCCAGCTCGGAGGACAGGGGTTGGGGCTACACCTTC.

This chain links TRBV11-2 with TRBJ2-5, with D hard to call. The CDR3 is 13 amino acids. Germline CDR1 reads SGHAT; CDR2 reads FQNNGV. Trimming cost V 3 bases and J 2 bases, with 7 bases left between them. DNA of the CDR3: TGTGCCAGCAGCTTGAACAGTCAAGAGACCCAGTACTTC. This codes for CASSLNSQETQYF.

The chain employs TRBV3-1 (or the pseudogene TRBV3-2) and TRBJ1-1; possible D gene TRBD1, 6 bases. The CDR3 sequence is 15 residues long. V shed 0 bases and J shed 6 bases, with 14 bases lying between them. In germline, CDR1 is LGHDT, CDR2 YNNKEL (reference sequence). CDR3 coding DNA: TGTGCCAGCAGCCAAGAAACAGGGAGTTTCGCTGAAGCTTTCTTT. This gives the protein CASSQETGSFAEAFF.

V and J are TRBV6-5 and TRBJ2-7; 8 nucleotides match TRBD1. Trimming removed 6 bases from V and 2 bases from J; junction bases left unmatched: 9. The CDR3 has 15 amino acids. Germline V gene sequence: CDR1 MNHEY, CDR2 SVGAGI. The CDR3, as DNA: TGTGCCAGCAGCAAGATTTCGACAGGGGCCTACGAGCAGTACTTC. Its protein is CASSKISTGAYEQYF.

This clone was counted a few times. The V and J genes are TRBV27 and TRBJ1-1; 11 nucleotides line up with TRBD1. J lost 5 bases, V lost 4 bases, and 6 bases had no gene match. The CDR3 spans 15 residues. Germline V gives CDR1 MNHEY, CDR2 SMNVEV (reference sequence). CDR3: CASSSDRGLGTEAFF. The CDR3 DNA sequence: TGTGCCAGCAGTTCGGACAGGGGGCTTGGAACTGAAGCTTTCTTT.